This is a list of T cell receptor beta chains from one sample in a study of blood T cell repertoires in COVID-19. TCRdb keeps only in-frame clones here, not all; method: immunoSEQ multiplex PCR. The sample gives roughly 140,000 clones, roughly 77% of which show up once; about 4% is in the top ten. Material for sequencing was peripheral blood. These TCRs come from a man aged 60 to 69 with acute or convalescent COVID-19. Each CDR3 is given with its conserved first and last residue. The order of the fields is J gene, V gene, clone size, CDR3 protein. Clone size is stated in some rows and not others, as once, few, many or a class when expanded.

J: TRBJ2-5
V: TRBV5-1
size: .
CDR3: CASSLGGTSGTQETQYF

J: TRBJ2-7
V: TRBV28
size: .
CDR3: CASSSPRGGRRSSYEQYF

J: TRBJ2-7
V: TRBV9
size: .
CDR3: CASSGPTGTYEQYF

J: TRBJ1-2
V: TRBV12-3/TRBV12-4
size: .
CDR3: CASSWGRNYGYTF

J: TRBJ1-5
V: TRBV6-2/TRBV6-3
size: few
CDR3: CASSSFSQPQHF

J: TRBJ2-1
V: TRBV7-9
size: .
CDR3: CASSLNIRTSVYNEQFF

J: TRBJ1-6
V: TRBV9
size: few
CDR3: CASSVGDSLNSPLHF

J: TRBJ2-1
V: TRBV28
size: .
CDR3: CASSENTWTSGSYEQFF

J: TRBJ2-1
V: TRBV20-1
size: once
CDR3: CSASGGWVAGYNEQFF

J: TRBJ2-3
V: TRBV21-1
size: .
CDR3: CASSKNNKLSWTDTQYF

J: TRBJ2-1
V: TRBV6-1
size: .
CDR3: CASSEGAGGSYNEQFF

J: TRBJ2-1
V: TRBV4-1
size: .
CDR3: CASRPVGQNNEQFF

J: TRBJ1-2
V: TRBV6-5
size: .
CDR3: CASSYSGQGNYGYTF

J: TRBJ1-1
V: TRBV19
size: few
CDR3: CASTIGGQVNTEAFF

J: TRBJ1-4
V: TRBV7-9
size: .
CDR3: CASSLVQGAAEKLFF

J: TRBJ2-1
V: TRBV27
size: .
CDR3: CASSLIVAGGPYNEQFF

J: TRBJ2-5
V: TRBV4-1
size: .
CDR3: CASSQVGGLNQETQYF

J: TRBJ2-2
V: TRBV10-3
size: .
CDR3: CAISARSARELFF

J: TRBJ2-1
V: TRBV10-2
size: .
CDR3: CASRPPGLAGSSTHGEQFF

J: TRBJ1-4
V: TRBV2
size: .
CDR3: CASIVEGVGRKLFF

J: TRBJ1-2
V: TRBV9
size: .
CDR3: CASSVVDNYGYTF

J: TRBJ1-5
V: TRBV7-9
size: .
CDR3: CASQGDRGRGGNQPQHF

J: TRBJ1-6
V: TRBV11-2
size: .
CDR3: CASSVDRVSPLHF

J: TRBJ2-5
V: TRBV5-1
size: .
CDR3: CASSLAAGGRETQYF

J: TRBJ2-7
V: TRBV5-6
size: .
CDR3: CASSQWTGREQYF

J: TRBJ2-3
V: TRBV27
size: .
CDR3: CASSLEFVGLAGNTDTQYF

J: TRBJ2-5
V: TRBV9
size: .
CDR3: CASTAHGGGRETQYF

J: TRBJ2-3
V: TRBV5-1
size: few
CDR3: CASSSLAGGDTDTQYF

J: TRBJ2-1
V: TRBV7-9
size: .
CDR3: CASSLGTFSYNEQFF

J: TRBJ2-7
V: TRBV6-4
size: .
CDR3: CARNLGPGTGYYEQYF

J: TRBJ2-1
V: TRBV5-6
size: .
CDR3: CASSLVLAGRDEQFF

J: TRBJ1-5
V: TRBV18
size: .
CDR3: CASSPFPRDSNQPQHF

J: TRBJ2-1
V: TRBV3-1/TRBV3-2
size: .
CDR3: CASSPNSKGVSQFF

J: TRBJ2-2
V: TRBV12-3/TRBV12-4
size: many
CDR3: CASRDRGGGELFF

J: TRBJ2-7
V: TRBV5-1
size: .
CDR3: CASSLEGAGGYEQYF

J: TRBJ2-7
V: TRBV10-1
size: .
CDR3: CASSSPDSYEQYF

J: TRBJ2-7
V: TRBV6-5
size: .
CDR3: CASSVTSGNTDRQYF

J: TRBJ2-3
V: TRBV9
size: few
CDR3: CASSETSGTADTQYF

J: TRBJ2-1
V: TRBV5-1
size: .
CDR3: CASSLAPGGTYNEQFF

J: TRBJ2-3
V: TRBV28
size: .
CDR3: CASGTGGAGFTDTQYF

J: TRBJ2-3
V: TRBV6-6
size: .
CDR3: CASSGTGTDTQYF

J: TRBJ2-7
V: TRBV10-1
size: .
CDR3: CASSEGTGNVYEQYF

J: TRBJ1-2
V: TRBV5-6
size: .
CDR3: CASSLVQGDGYTF

J: TRBJ2-2
V: TRBV28
size: once
CDR3: CASNRGYSGELFF

J: TRBJ1-4
V: TRBV2
size: .
CDR3: CASRETGAGEKLFF

J: TRBJ2-2
V: TRBV4-2
size: .
CDR3: CASSQEGLAGITGELFF

J: TRBJ1-2
V: TRBV7-9
size: few
CDR3: CASSQGQGKGYGYTF

J: TRBJ2-1
V: TRBV24-1
size: .
CDR3: CATSNSGSADEQFF

J: TRBJ1-2
V: TRBV28
size: .
CDR3: CASRTSANYGYTF

J: TRBJ1-2
V: TRBV19
size: .
CDR3: CASSSSSGTNYGYTF

J: TRBJ2-1
V: TRBV5-4
size: few
CDR3: CASSSSGNSYNEQFF

J: TRBJ1-2
V: TRBV5-6
size: .
CDR3: CASSSREVPNYGYTF

J: TRBJ2-3
V: TRBV2
size: .
CDR3: CASSLGGGSTDTQYF